The entry that follows covers one TCR beta chain sequence. This specimen comes from a study of blood T cell repertoires in COVID-19. Study-level background: Acute and convalescent COVID-19 samples came from the United States, Italy and Spain. The cDNA or gDNA used as material had been derived from T cells, B-cell-depleted T cells, or PBMCs.

The CDR3 runs 14 residues. With 5 bases clipped from V and 4 bases from J, the junction kept 7 bases outside the gene matches. Germline V gives CDR1 MNHNY, CDR2 SVGAGI (reference sequence). Sequenced by immunoSEQ multiplex PCR; TCRdb stores in-frame clones only, minus some. The profile shows about 120,000 clones, 80% to 90% of them singletons. Sequenced input: peripheral blood. This chain joins TRBV6-6 and TRBJ1-2; 7 bases align to TRBD1. This TCR derives from a man in his 70s with active or convalescent COVID-19. CDR3 DNA sequence: TGTGCCAGCAGTCTCTCAGGGGGTGGCTATGGCTACACCTTC. Protein product: CASSLSGGGYGYTF.